This T cell receptor (beta chain) was captured by sequencing in a study of CXCR3-negative and CXCR3-positive naive CD8 T cells. The CDR3 totals 12 residues. Germline loops: CDR1 SEHNR, CDR2 FQNEAQ (reference sequence). Carrying UMI labels, the TRB cDNA libraries were prepared through 5' RACE. One entry per CDR3 protein, without DNA, is what TCRdb gives after re-calling the 5' RACE reads. The sample totals approximately 90,000 distinct CDR3 sequences; its top ten clones hold around 0.51%. Study-wide results and caveats: Researchers report CXCR3 expression partially decreased after cryopreservation, with fresh PBMCs used in most assays. Hydrophobicity of TRB CDR3s was greater in CXCR3-positive naive cells than in CXCR3-negative naive cells.

In the case of this clonotype: Its target is not known.

This clonotype originated in a human donor in good health. Some clones in this sample may be carry-over from other donors' samples. Sequenced input: naive CXCR3+ CD8+ T cells from blood. Regarding subset: CD45RO-CCR7+CD27+CD95- naive CD8+ T cells expressing CXCR3 (TNR3+). V and J are TRBV7-9 and TRBJ2-5. CDR3 sequence: CASSQREETQYF.